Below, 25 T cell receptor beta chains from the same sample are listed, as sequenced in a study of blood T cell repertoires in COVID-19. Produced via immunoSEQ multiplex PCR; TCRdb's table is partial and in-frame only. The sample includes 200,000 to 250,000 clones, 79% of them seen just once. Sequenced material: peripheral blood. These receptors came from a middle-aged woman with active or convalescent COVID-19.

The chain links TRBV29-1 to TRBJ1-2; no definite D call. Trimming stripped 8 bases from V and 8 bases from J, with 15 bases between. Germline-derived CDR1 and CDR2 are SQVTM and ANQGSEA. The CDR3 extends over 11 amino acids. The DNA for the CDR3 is TGCAGCCTATATGGACTAGGGGGCTACACCTTC. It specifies CSLYGLGGYTF.

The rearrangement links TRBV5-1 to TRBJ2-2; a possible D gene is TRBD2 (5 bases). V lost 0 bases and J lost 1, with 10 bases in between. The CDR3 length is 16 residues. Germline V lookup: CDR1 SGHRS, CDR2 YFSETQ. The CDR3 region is CASSLGASWNTGELFF. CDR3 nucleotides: TGCGCCAGCAGCTTGGGGGCTAGCTGGAACACCGGGGAGCTGTTTTTT.

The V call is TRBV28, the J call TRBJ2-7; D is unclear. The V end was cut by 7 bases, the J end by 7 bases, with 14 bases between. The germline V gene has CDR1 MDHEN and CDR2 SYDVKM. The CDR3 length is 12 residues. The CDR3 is CASTPEYREQYV. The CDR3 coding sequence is TGTGCCAGCACCCCCGAGTACAGAGAGCAGTACGTC.

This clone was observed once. The CDR3 loop is CAISISWGLAGETQYF. CDR3 nucleotides: TGTGCCATCAGTATCTCATGGGGACTAGCGGGGGAGACCCAGTACTTC. The chain links TRBV10-3 to TRBJ2-5; TRBD2 matches 13 bases. The ends lost 5 bases at V and 5 bases at J; junction bases unmatched: 8. CDR1 and CDR2 from the germline V gene are ENHRY and SYGVKD. There are 16 residues in the CDR3.

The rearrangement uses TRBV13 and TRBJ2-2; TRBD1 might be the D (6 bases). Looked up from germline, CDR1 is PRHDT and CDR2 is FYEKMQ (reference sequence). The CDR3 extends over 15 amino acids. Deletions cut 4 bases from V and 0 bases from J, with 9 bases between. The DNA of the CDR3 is TGTGCCAGCAGCTCCTACAGGGCGAACACCGGGGAGCTGTTTTTT. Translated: CASSSYRANTGELFF.

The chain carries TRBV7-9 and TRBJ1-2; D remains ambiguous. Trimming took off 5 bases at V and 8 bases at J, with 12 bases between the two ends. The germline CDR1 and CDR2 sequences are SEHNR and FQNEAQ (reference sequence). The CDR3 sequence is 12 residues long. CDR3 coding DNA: TGTGCCAGCAGCCGGACTTCTACGGGCTACACCTTC. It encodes CASSRTSTGYTF.

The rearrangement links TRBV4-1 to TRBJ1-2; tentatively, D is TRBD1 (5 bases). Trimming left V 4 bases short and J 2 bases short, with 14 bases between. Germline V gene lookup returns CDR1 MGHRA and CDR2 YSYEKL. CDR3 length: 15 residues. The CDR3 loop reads CASSPTQTENYGYTF. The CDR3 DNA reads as TGCGCCAGCAGCCCTACCCAGACAGAGAACTATGGCTACACCTTC.

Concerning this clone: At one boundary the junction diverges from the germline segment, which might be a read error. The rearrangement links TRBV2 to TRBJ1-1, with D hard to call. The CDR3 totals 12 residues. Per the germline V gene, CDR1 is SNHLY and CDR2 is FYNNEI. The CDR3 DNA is TGTGCCAGCAGTGAAACGGGAGCAGGTTCTCTCTTT. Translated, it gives CASSETGAGSLF.

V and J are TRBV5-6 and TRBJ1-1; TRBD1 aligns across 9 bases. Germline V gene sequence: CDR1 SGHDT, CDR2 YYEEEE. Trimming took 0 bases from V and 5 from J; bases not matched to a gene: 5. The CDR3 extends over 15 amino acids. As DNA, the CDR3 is TGTGCCAGCAGCTTGGTACAGGGGGCAGGGACTGAAGCTTTCTTT. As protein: CASSLVQGAGTEAFF.

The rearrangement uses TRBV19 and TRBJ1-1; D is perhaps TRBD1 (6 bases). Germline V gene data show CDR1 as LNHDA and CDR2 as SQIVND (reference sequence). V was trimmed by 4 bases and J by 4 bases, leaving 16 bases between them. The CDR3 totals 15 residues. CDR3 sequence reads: CASSTAGTLGTEAFF. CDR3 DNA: TGTGCCAGTAGTACAGCCGGGACATTGGGCACTGAAGCTTTCTTT.

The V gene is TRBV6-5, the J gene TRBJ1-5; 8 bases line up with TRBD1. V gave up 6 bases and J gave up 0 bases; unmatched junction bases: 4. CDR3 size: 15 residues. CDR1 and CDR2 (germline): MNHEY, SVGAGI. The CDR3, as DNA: TGTGCCAGCAGGACAGGGGTGTATAGCAATCAGCCCCAGCATTTT. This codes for CASRTGVYSNQPQHF.

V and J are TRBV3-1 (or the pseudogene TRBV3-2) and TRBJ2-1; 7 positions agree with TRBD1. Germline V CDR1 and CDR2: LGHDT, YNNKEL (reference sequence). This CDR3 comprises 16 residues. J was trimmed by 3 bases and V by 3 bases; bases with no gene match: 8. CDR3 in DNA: TGTGCCAGCAGCCACAGGGGGACAGAAGGCTACAATGAGCAGTTCTTC. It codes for CASSHRGTEGYNEQFF.

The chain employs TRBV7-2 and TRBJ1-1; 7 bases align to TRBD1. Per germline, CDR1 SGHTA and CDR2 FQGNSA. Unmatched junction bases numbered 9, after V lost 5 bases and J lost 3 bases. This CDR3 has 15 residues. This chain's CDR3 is CASSTRQGGHTEAFF. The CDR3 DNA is TGTGCCAGCAGCACACGACAGGGTGGACACACTGAAGCTTTCTTT.

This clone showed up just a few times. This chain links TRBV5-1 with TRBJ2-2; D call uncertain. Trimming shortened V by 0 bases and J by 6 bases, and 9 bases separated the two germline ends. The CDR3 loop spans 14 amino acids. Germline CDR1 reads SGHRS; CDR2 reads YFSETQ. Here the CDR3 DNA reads TGCGCCAGCAGCTTGGCCGTTGGCCCCGGGGAGCTGTTTTTT. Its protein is CASSLAVGPGELFF.

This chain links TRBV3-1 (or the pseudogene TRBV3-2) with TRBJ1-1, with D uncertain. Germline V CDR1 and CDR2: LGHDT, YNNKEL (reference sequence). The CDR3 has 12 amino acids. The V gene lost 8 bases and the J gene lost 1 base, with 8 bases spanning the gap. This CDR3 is CASGHPNTEAFF. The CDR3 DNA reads TGTGCCAGCGGGCACCCGAACACTGAAGCTTTCTTT.

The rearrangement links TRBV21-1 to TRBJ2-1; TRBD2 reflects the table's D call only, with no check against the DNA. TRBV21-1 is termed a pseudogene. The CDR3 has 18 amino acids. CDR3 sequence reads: CASSKRIPSVGSYNEQFF. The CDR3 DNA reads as TGTGCCAGCAGCAAAAGGATTCCTAGCGTAGGGTCCTACAATGAGCAGTTCTTC.

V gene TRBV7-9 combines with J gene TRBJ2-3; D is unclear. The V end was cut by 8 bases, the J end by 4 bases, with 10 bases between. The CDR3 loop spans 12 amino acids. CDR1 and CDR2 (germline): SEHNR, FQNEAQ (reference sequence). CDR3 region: CASHRAPDTQYF. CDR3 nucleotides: TGTGCCAGCCATCGAGCCCCAGATACGCAGTATTTT.

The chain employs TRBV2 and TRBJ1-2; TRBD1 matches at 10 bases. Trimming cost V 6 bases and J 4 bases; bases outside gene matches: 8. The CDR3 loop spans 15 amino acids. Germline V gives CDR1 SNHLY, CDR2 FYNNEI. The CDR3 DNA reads TGTGCCAGCAGAGGCGGGACAGGGGTGGGCTATGGCTACACCTTC. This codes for CASRGGTGVGYGYTF. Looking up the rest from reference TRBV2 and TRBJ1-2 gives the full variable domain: EPEVTQTPSHQVTQMGQEVILRCVPISNHLYFYWYRQILGQKVEFLVSFYNNEISEKSEIFDDQFSVERPDGSNFTLKIRSTKLEDSAMYFCASRGGTGVGYGYTFGSGTRLTVV.

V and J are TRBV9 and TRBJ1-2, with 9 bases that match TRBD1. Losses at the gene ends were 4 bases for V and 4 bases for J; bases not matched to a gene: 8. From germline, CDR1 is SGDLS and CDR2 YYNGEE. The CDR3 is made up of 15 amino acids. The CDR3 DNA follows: TGTGCCAGCAGCCCAATGGACAGGGGTCTCTATGGCTACACCTTC. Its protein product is CASSPMDRGLYGYTF.

This chain's CDR3 is CASSVDAGIPYEQYF. CDR3 DNA: TGTGCCAGCAGCGTAGACGCGGGGATACCCTACGAGCAGTACTTC. The gene calls are TRBV9 and TRBJ2-7, with D possibly TRBD2 on 6 matching bases. The V gene lost 0 bases and the J gene lost 2 bases, with 12 bases spanning the gap. Germline CDR1 SGDLS, CDR2 YYNGEE. CDR3 size: 15 residues.

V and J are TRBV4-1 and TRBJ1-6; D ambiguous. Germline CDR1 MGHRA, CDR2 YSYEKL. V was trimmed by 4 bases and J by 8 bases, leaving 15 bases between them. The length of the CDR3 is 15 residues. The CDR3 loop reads CASSPSGVSYSPLHF. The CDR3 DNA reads TGCGCCAGCAGCCCCTCGGGAGTAAGTTATTCACCCCTCCACTTT.

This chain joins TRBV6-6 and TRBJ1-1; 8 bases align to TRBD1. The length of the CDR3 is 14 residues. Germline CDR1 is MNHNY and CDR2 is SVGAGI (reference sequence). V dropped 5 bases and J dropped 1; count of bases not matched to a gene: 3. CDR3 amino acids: CASSHGQGNTEAFF. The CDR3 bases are TGTGCCAGCAGTCATGGACAGGGGAACACTGAAGCTTTCTTT.

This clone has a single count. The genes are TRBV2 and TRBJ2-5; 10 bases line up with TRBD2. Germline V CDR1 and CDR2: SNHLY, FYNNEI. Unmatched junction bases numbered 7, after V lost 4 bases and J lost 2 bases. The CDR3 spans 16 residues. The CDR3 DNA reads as TGTGCCAGCAGTGGTCTCAGCGGGGGGGGTCAAGAGACCCAGTACTTC. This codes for CASSGLSGGGQETQYF.

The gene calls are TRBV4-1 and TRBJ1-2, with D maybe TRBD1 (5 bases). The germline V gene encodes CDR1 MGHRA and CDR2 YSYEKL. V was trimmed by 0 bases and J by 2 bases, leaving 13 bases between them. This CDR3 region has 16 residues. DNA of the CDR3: TGCGCCAGCAGCCAAGATCAGGGCTTCGGGAACTATGGCTACACCTTC. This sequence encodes CASSQDQGFGNYGYTF.

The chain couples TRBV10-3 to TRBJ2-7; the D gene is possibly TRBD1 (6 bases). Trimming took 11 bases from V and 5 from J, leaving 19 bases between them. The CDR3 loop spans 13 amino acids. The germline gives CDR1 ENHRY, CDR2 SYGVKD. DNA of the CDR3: TGTGCCTCACAGGGTAGGCTTGGAGACGAGCAGTACTTC. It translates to CASQGRLGDEQYF.